This TCR beta chain was recorded in a study of CD8+ T cells in alopecia areata. About this clone itself: As yet, its antigen is unknown.

Findings and limits, study-wide: Affected lesional scalp, above all in alopecia totalis/universalis, was more clonal than normal scalp.

Reverse transcribed after extraction, RNA yielded cDNA as the sequencing template. Data came from immunoSEQ multiplex PCR; TCRdb stores just in-frame clones and leaves some out. The data hold 60,000 to 70,000 clones, with 40% to 50% observed a single time. The receptor's source is a human donor with alopecia areata. This material consisted of CD8+ T cells sorted from blood, taken at week 0.

The DNA of the CDR3 is TGTGCCAGCAGCCCACAGTGGGGGTCGGAGAACACCGGGGAGCTGTTTTTT. This translates into CASSPQWGSENTGELFF. This chain links TRBV7-9 with TRBJ2-2, with D possibly being TRBD1 or TRBD2 (5 bases each). CDR3 size: 17 residues. CDR1 is SEHNR and CDR2 is FQNEAQ in the germline V gene (reference sequence). V was shortened by 5 bases and J by 1 base, with 17 bases between the two germline ends.